A single T cell receptor beta chain is shown here with its context. Its antigen is not identified. Patients aged 18 to 65 had newly diagnosed hyperthyroidism that had lasted under 2 months. Clinical symptoms, serum thyroxine and TRAb, thyroid ultrasound and orbital computed tomography together formed the diagnostic basis. This entry is derived from a study of T cells in Graves' hyperthyroidism and ophthalmopathy. Study overall: Peripheral blood was obtained at initial diagnosis, preceding any treatment. Study conclusions and caveats: Researchers found most expanded thyroid clonotypes above 0.001 in blood as well.

RNA transcripts gave rise to amplified TCR beta CDR3 regions. A first-round RT-PCR of the TCR CDR3 used the HTBI primer set. MiXCR was run by TCRdb on the multiplex PCR reads, yielding one entry per CDR3 protein. Among approximately 740,000 distinct CDR3 sequences, 12% to 15% were seen once, and the ten largest hold roughly 10%. The CDR3 is 13 residues long. Germline V lookup: CDR1 SGHTS, CDR2 YDEGEE. V gave up 5 bases and J gave up 6 bases, with 15 bases separating them. This clonotype was obtained from a young woman with Graves' hyperthyroidism. The specimen was blood. The rearrangement uses TRBV5-8 and TRBJ2-7, with unresolved D. The CDR3 coding sequence is TGTGCCAGCAGGGCCACATCCCGCTCCGAGCAGTACTTC. It is translated as CASRATSRSEQYF.